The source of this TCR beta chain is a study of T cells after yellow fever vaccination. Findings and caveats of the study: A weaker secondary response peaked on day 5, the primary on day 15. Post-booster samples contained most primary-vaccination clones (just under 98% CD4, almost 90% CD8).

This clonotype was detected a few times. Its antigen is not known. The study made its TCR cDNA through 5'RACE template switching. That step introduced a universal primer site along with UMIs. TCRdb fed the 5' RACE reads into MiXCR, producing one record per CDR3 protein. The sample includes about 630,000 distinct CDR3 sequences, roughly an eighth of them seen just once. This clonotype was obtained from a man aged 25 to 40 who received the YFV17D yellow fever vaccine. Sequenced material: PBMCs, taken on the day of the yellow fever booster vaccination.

CDR3 loop: CASSQDQGGPTTQYF. The CDR3 nucleotides are TGTGCCAGCAGCCAAGATCAGGGGGGACCAACGACCCAGTACTTC. This chain joins TRBV4-2 and TRBJ2-5; perhaps TRBD1 as D (7 bases). V was pared by 0 bases and J by 7 bases, with 15 bases between. The CDR3 has 15 residues. CDR1 is LGHNA and CDR2 is YNFKEQ in the germline V gene.